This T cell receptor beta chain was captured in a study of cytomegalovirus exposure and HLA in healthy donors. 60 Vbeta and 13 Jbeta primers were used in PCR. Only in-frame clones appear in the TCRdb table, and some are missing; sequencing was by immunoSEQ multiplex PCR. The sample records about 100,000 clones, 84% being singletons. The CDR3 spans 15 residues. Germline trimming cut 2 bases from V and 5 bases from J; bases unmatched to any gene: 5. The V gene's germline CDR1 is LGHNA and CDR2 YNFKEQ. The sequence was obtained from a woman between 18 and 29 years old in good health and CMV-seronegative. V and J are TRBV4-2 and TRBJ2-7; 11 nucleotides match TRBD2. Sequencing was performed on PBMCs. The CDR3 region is CASSQSTSGIDEQYF. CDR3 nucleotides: TGTGCCAGCAGCCAATCGACTAGCGGGATCGACGAGCAGTACTTC.